This T cell receptor beta chain was obtained from a study of blood T cell repertoires in COVID-19. Study-level background: Some COVID-19 samples were acute and others convalescent; all came from the United States, Italy and Spain. PBMCs, B-cell-depleted T cells, or T cells provided the cDNA or gDNA that made up the material.

Germline CDR1 SGHTA, CDR2 FQGNSA. This CDR3 spans 17 amino acids. Losses at the gene ends were 4 bases for V and 6 bases for J; bases not matched to a gene: 11. Measured with immunoSEQ multiplex PCR; TCRdb has only the in-frame clones, and not every one. The profile shows some 170,000 clones, roughly 82% of them singletons. The gene calls are TRBV7-2 and TRBJ2-3, with TRBD2 identical over 12 bases. The clonotype originates from a woman aged 70-85 years with acute or convalescent COVID-19. The sample taken for sequencing was peripheral blood. The CDR3 DNA reads TGTGCCAGCAGCTCTCGACTAGCGGGGGTGGTCGCGGATACGCAGTATTTT. Its protein is CASSSRLAGVVADTQYF.